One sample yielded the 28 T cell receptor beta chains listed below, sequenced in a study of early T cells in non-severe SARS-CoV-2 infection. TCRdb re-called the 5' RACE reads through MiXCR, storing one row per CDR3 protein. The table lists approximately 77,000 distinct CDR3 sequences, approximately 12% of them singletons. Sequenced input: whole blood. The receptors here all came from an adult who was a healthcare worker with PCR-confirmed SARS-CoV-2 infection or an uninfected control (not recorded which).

This CDR3 is CASSLWRAGRADTQYF. The CDR3 DNA reads TGTGCCAGCAGCCTGTGGAGGGCAGGGAGGGCAGATACGCAGTATTTT. The V and J genes are TRBV14 and TRBJ2-3; 7 positions agree with TRBD2. The V gene end was trimmed by 4 bases and the J gene end by 4 bases; junction bases not matched to a gene: 11. CDR1 is SGHDN, CDR2 FVKESK, per germline. The CDR3 contains 16 residues. Variable domain in full (rest from reference TRBV14 and TRBJ2-3): EAGVTQFPSHSVIEKGQTVTLRCDPISGHDNLYWYRRVMGKEIKFLLHFVKESKQDESGMPNNRFLAERTGGTYSTLKVQPAELEDSGVYFCASSLWRAGRADTQYFGPGTRLTVL.

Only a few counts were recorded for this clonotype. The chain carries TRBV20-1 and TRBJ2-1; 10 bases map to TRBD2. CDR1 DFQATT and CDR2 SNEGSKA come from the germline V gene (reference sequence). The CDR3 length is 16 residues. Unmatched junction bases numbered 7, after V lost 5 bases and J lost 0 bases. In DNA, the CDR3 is TGCAGTGCTCTTCCTATAGCGGGGGGCTCCTACAATGAGCAGTTCTTC. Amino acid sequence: CSALPIAGGSYNEQFF.

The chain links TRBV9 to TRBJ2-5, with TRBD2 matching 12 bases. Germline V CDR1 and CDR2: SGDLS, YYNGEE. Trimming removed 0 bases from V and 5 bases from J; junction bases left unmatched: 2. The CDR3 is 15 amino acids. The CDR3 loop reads CASSVGLAGVETQYF. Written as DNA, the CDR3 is TGTGCCAGCAGCGTAGGACTAGCGGGAGTTGAGACCCAGTACTTC.

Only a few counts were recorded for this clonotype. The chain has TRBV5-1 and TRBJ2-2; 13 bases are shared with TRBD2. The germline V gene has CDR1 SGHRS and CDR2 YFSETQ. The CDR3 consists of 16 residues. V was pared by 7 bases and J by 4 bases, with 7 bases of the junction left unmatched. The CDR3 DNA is TGCGCCAGCCGAGGACTAGCGGGAGATAGCACCGGGGAGCTGTTTTTT. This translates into CASRGLAGDSTGELFF. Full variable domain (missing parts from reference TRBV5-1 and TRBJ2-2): KAGVTQTPRYLIKTRGQQVTLSCSPISGHRSVSWYQQTPGQGLQFLFEYFSETQRNKGNFPGRFSGRQFSNSRSEMNVSTLELGDSALYLCASRGLAGDSTGELFFGEGSRLTVL.

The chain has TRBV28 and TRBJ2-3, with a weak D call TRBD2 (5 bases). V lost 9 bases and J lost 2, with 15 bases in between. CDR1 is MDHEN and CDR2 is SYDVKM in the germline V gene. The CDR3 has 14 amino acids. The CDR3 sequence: CASLPGSVTDTQYF. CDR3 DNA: TGTGCCAGTCTTCCGGGATCCGTCACAGATACGCAGTATTTT.

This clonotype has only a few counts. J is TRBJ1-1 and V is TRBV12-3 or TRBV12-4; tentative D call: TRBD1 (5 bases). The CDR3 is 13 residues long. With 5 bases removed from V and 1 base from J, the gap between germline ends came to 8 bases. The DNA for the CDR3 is TGTGCCAGCAGTCAACAGGCGAACACTGAAGCTTTCTTT. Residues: CASSQQANTEAFF.

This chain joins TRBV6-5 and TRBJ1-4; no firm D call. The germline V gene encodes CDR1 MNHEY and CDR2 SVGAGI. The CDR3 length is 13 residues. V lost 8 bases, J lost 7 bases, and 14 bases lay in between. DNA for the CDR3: TGTGCCAGCGCCGGAGGGAGCAGTGAAAAACTGTTTTTT. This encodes CASAGGSSEKLFF.

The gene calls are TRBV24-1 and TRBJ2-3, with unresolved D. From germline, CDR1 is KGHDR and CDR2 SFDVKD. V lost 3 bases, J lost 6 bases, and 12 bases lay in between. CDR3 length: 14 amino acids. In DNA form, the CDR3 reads TGTGCCACCAGTGATCGGGTCTTCCAGGATACGCAGTATTTT. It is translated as CATSDRVFQDTQYF.

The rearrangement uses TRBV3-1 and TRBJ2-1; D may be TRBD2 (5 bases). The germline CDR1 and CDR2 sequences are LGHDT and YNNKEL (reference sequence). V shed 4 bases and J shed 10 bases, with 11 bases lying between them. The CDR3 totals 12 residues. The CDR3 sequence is CASSPRASEQFF. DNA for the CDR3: TGTGCCAGCAGCCCCAGAGCTAGCGAGCAGTTCTTC.

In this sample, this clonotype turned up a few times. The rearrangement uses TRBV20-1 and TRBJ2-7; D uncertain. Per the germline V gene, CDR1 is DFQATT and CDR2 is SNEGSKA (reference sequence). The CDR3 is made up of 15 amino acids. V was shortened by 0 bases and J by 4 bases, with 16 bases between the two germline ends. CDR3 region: CSARDLQQVGYEQYF. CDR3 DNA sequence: TGCAGTGCTAGAGATCTCCAACAAGTGGGTTACGAGCAGTACTTC.

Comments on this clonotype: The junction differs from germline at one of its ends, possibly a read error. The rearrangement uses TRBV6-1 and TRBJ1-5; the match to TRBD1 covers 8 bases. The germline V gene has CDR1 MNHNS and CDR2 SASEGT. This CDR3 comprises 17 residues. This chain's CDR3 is CASSRGLRLYSNRPQHF. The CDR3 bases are TGTGCCAGCAGCAGGGGGCTTCGACTCTATAGCAATCGGCCCCAGCATTTT.

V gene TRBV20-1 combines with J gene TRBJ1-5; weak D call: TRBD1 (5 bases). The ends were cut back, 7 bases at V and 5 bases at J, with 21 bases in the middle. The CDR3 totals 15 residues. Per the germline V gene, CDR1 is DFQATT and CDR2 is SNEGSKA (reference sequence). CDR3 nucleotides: TGCAGTGGAACGCGTGGGGGAGGAGTCGATCAGCCCCAGCATTTT. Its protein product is CSGTRGGGVDQPQHF.

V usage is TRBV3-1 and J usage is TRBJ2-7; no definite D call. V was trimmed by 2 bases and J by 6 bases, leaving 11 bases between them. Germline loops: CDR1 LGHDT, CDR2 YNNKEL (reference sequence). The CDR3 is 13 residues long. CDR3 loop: CASSQFLGSEQYF. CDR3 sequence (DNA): TGTGCCAGCAGCCAATTCCTGGGCTCCGAGCAGTACTTC.

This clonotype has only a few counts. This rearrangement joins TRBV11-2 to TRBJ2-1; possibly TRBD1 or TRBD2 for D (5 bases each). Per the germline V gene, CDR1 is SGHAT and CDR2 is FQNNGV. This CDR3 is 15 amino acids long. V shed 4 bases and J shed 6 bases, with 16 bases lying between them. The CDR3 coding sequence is TGTGCCAGCAGCTCGATAATCCGGGACCTCAATGAGCAGTTCTTC. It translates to CASSSIIRDLNEQFF.

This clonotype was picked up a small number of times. The CDR3 DNA reads TGCAGTGCTAGGGGGGGAGGGAGTGACACAGATACGCAGTATTTT. This gives the protein CSARGGGSDTDTQYF. This sequence joins TRBV20-1 and TRBJ2-3, with 7 bases aligning to TRBD2. This CDR3 contains 15 residues. Unmatched junction bases numbered 8, after V lost 3 bases and J lost 2 bases. The V gene's germline CDR1 is DFQATT and CDR2 SNEGSKA (reference sequence).

The CDR3 reads CASRPPSGRTDTQYF. The CDR3 DNA reads TGTGCCAGCAGGCCACCTAGCGGACGCACAGATACGCAGTATTTT. The rearrangement joins TRBV7-9 to TRBJ2-3; 7 positions agree with TRBD2. CDR1 is SEHNR, CDR2 FQNEAQ, per germline (reference sequence). V was clipped by 6 bases and J by 1 base; unmatched bases: 7. The CDR3 totals 15 residues.

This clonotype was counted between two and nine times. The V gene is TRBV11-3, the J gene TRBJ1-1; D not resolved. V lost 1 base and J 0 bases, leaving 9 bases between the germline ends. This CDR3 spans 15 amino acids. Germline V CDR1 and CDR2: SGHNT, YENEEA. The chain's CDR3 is CASSLGEGMNTEAFF. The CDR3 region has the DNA TGTGCCAGCAGCTTAGGGGAAGGGATGAACACTGAAGCTTTCTTT.

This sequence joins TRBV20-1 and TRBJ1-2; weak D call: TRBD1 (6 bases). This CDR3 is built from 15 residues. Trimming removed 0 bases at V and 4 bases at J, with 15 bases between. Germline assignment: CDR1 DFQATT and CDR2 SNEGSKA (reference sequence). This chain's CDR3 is CSARDVNRARYGYTF. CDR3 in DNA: TGCAGTGCTAGAGATGTCAACAGGGCCCGCTATGGCTACACCTTC.

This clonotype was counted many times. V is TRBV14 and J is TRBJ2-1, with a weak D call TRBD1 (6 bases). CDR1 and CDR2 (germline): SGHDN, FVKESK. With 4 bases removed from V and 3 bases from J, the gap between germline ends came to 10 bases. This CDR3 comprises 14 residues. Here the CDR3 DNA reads TGTGCCAGCAGCCTATTGACAGGCTACAATGAGCAGTTCTTC. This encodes CASSLLTGYNEQFF.

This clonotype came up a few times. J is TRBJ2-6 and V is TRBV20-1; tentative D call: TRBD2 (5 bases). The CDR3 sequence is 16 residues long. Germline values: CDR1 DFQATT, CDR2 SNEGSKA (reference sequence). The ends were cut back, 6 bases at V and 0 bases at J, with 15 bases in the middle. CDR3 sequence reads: CSAPDEGRSGANVLTF. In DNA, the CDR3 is TGCAGTGCACCGGATGAGGGCCGCTCTGGGGCCAACGTCCTGACTTTC.

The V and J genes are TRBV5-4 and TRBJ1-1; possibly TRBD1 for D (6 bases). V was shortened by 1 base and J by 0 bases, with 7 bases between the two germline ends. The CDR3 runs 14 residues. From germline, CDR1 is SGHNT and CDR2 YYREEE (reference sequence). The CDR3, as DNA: TGTGCCAGCAGCTTGCAGGGGATGAACACTGAAGCTTTCTTT. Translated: CASSLQGMNTEAFF. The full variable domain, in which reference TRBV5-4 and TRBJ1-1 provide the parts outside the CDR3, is ETGVTQSPTHLIKTRGQQVTLRCSSQSGHNTVSWYQQALGQGPQFIFQYYREEENGRGNFPPRFSGLQFPNYSSELNVNALELDDSALYLCASSLQGMNTEAFFGQGTRLTVV.

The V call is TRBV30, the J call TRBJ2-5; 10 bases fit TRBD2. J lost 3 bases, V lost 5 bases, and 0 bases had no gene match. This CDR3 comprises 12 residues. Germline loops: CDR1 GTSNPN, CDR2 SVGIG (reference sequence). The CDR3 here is CAWGLAEETQYF. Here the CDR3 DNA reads TGTGCCTGGGGACTAGCGGAAGAGACCCAGTACTTC.

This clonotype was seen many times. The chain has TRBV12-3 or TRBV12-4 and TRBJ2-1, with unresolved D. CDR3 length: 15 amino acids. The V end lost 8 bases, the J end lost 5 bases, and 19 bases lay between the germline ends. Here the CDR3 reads CASSPVVGPDNEQFF. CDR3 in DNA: TGTGCCAGCTCTCCCGTGGTGGGTCCCGACAATGAGCAGTTCTTC.

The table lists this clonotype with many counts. CDR3 protein: CASSLLGNYGYTF. CDR3 nucleotide sequence: TGTGCCAGCAGTTTATTAGGGAACTATGGCTACACCTTC. The rearrangement links TRBV27 to TRBJ1-2; D is unclear. The CDR3 consists of 13 residues. The germline gives CDR1 MNHEY, CDR2 SMNVEV (reference sequence). V was shortened by 1 base and J by 2 bases, with 5 bases between the two germline ends.

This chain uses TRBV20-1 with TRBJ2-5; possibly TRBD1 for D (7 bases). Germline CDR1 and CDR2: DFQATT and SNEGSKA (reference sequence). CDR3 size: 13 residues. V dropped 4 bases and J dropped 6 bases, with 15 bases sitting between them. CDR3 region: CSATPPGGQTQYF. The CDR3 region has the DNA TGCAGTGCTACCCCACCAGGGGGGCAGACCCAGTACTTC.

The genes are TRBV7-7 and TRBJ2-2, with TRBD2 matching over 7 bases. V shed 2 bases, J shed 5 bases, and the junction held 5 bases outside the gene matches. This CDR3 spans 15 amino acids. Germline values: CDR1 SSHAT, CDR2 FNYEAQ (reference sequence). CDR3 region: CASSLRDSGTGELFF. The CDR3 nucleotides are TGTGCCAGCAGCTTACGGGATAGCGGGACCGGGGAGCTGTTTTTT.

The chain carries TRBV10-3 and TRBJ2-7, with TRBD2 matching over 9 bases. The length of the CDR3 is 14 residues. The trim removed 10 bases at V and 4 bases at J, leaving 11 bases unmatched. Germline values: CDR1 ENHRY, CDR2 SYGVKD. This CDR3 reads CATEREEVSYEQYF. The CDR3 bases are TGTGCCACCGAGCGGGAGGAGGTCAGTTACGAGCAGTACTTC.

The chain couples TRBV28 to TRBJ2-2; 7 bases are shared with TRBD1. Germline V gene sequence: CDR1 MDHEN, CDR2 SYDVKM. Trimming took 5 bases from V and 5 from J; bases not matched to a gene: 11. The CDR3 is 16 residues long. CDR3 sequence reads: CASSPDPDRSTGELFF. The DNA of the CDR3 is TGTGCCAGCAGTCCCGACCCGGACAGGAGTACCGGGGAGCTGTTTTTT.